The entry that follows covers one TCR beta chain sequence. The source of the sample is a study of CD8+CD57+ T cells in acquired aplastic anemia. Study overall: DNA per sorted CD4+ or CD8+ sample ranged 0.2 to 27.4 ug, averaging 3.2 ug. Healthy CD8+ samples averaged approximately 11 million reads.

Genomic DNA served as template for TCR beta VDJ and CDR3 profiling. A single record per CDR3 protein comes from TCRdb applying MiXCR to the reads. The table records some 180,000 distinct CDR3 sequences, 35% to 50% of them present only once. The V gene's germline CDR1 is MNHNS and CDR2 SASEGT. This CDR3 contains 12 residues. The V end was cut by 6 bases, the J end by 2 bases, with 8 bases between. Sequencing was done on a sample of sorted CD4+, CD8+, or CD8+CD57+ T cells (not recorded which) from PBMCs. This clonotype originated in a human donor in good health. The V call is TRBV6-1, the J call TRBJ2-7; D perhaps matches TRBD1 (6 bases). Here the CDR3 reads CASRGQPYEQYF. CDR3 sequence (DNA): TGTGCCAGCAGAGGACAGCCCTACGAGCAGTACTTC.